A single sample gave rise to the 3 T cell receptor beta chains below, sequenced in a study of shared clonotypes between healthy human individuals. TCRdb's copy holds only in-frame clones and misses some; the assay was immunoSEQ multiplex PCR. The sample holds 2,500,000 or so clones, over 85% seen once. Material: naive CD4+ T cells sorted from blood. The subset was: CD45RA+ positively selected. These receptor sequences come from a man between 18 and 29 years old in good health.

The chain carries TRBV25-1 and TRBJ2-2, with 7 bases identical to TRBD1. With 2 bases clipped from V and 7 bases from J, the junction kept 4 bases outside the gene matches. The CDR3 length is 14 residues. Germline V gene data show CDR1 as MGHDK and CDR2 as SYGVNS. The CDR3 DNA sequence: TGTGCCAGCAGTGAACGGGGACAGAGCGGGGAGCTGTTTTTT. Its translation is CASSERGQSGELFF.

The chain carries TRBV5-6 and TRBJ1-2; the match to TRBD1 covers 10 bases. The germline V gene encodes CDR1 SGHDT and CDR2 YYEEEE. The CDR3 length is 14 residues. The junction had 6 bases not matched to a gene; V was cut back by 2 bases and J by 8 bases. CDR3 sequence reads: CASSFRDRGLGYTF. In DNA form, the CDR3 reads TGTGCCAGCAGCTTCAGAGACAGGGGGCTGGGCTACACCTTC.

The chain has TRBV4-3 and TRBJ2-5, with TRBD2 identical over 12 bases. CDR1 is LGHNA, CDR2 YSLEER, per germline. The CDR3 is 16 amino acids. V dropped 1 base and J dropped 2; count of bases not matched to a gene: 2. The CDR3 loop is CASSQVLAGGQETQYF. The CDR3 DNA is TGCGCCAGCAGCCAAGTTCTAGCGGGAGGGCAAGAGACCCAGTACTTC.